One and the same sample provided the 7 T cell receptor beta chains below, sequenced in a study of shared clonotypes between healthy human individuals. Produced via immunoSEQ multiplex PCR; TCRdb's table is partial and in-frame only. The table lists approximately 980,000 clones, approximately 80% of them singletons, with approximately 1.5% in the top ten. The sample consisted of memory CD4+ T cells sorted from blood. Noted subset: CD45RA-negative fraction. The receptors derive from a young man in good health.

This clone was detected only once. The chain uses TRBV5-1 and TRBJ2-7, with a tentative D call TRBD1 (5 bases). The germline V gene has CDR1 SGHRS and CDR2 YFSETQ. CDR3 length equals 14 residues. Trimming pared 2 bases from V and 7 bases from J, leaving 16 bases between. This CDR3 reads CASSLATSGYEQYF. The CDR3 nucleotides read TGCGCCAGCAGCTTAGCCACGTCAGGGTATGAGCAGTACTTC.

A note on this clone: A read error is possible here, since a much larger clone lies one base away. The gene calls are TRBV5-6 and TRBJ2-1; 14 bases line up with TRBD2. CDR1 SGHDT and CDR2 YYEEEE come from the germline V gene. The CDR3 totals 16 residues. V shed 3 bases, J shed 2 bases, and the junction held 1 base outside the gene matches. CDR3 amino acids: CASSSGLAGAYNEQFF. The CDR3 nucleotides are TGTGCCAGCAGCTCGGGACTAGCGGGAGCCTACAATGAGCAGTTCTTC.

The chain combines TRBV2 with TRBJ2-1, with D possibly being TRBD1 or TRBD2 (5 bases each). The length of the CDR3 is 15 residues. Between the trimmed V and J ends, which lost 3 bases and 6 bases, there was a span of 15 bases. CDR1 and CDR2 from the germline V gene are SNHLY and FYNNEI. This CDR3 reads CASSESGPKGNEQFF. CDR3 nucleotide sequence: TGTGCCAGCAGTGAGTCGGGGCCAAAAGGCAATGAGCAGTTCTTC.

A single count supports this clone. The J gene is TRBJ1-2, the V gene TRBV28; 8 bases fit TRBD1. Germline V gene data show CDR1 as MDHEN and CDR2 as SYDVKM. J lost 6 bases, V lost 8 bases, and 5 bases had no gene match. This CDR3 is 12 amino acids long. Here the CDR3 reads CASLGQGHGYTF. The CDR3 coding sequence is TGTGCCAGCCTCGGACAGGGCCATGGCTACACCTTC.

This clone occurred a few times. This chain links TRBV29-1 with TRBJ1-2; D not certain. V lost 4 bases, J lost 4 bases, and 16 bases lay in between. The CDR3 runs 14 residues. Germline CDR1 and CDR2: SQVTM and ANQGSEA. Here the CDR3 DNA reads TGCAGCGTTGCAAGCGGGGAGGCGGTCTATGGCTACACCTTC. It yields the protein CSVASGEAVYGYTF.

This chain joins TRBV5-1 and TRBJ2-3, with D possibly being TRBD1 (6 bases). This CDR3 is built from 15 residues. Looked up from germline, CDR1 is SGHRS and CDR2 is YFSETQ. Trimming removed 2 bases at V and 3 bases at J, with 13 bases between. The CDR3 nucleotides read TGCGCCAGCAGCTTCTCCTCCAGGGGAACAGATACGCAGTATTTT. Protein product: CASSFSSRGTDTQYF.

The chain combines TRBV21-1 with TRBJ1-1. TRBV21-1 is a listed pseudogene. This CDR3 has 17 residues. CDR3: CASSNLDAGTPNTEAFF. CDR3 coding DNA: TGTGCCAGCAGCAACCTCGATGCCGGGACCCCTAACACTGAAGCTTTCTTT.